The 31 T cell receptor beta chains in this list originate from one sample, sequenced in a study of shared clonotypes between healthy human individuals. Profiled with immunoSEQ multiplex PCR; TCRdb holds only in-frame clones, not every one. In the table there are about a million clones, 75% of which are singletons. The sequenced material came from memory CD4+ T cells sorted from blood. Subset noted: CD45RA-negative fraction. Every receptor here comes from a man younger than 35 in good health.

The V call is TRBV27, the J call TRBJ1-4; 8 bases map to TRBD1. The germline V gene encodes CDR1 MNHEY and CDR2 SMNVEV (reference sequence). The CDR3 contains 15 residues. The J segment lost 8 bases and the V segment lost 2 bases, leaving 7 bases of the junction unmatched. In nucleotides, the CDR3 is TGTGCCAGCAGTTTAACCAGGGGGCCTCGGGAAAAACTGTTTTTT. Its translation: CASSLTRGPREKLFF.

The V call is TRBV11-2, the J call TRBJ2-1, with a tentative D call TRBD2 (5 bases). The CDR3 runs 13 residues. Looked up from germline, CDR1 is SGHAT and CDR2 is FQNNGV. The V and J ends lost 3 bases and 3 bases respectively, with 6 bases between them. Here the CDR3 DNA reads TGTGCCAGCAGCTTCCGGGGCTACAATGAGCAGTTCTTC. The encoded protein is CASSFRGYNEQFF.

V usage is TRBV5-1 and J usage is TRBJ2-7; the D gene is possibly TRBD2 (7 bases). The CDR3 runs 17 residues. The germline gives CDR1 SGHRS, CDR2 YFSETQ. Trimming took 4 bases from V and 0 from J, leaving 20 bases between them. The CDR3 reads CASSVVVGGRGSYEQYF. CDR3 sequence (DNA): TGCGCCAGCAGCGTCGTTGTGGGGGGGCGAGGCTCCTACGAGCAGTACTTC.

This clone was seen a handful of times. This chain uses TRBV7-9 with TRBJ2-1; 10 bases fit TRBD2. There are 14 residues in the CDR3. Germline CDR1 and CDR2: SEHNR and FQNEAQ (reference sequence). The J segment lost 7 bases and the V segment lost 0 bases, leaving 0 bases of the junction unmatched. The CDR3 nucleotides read TGTGCCAGCAGCTTAGCTAGCGGGAGGAATGAGCAGTTCTTC. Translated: CASSLASGRNEQFF. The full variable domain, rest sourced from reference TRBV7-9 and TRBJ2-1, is DTGVSQNPRHKITKRGQNVTFRCDPISEHNRLYWYRQTLGQGPEFLTYFQNEAQLEKSRLLSDRFSAERPKGSFSTLEIQRTEQGDSAMYLCASSLASGRNEQFFGPGTRLTVL.

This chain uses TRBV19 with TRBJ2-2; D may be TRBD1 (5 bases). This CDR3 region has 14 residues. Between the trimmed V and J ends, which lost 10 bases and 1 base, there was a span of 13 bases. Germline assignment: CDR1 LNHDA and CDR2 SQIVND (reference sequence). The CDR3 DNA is TGTGCCATAAAGGGGCCCCAGAACACCGGGGAGCTGTTTTTT. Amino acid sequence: CAIKGPQNTGELFF.

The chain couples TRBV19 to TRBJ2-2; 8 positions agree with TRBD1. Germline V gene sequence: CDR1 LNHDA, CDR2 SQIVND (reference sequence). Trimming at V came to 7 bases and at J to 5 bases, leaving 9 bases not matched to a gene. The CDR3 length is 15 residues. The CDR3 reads CASTKGTGSTGELFF. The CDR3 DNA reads TGTGCCAGTACCAAAGGGACAGGCTCTACCGGGGAGCTGTTTTTT.

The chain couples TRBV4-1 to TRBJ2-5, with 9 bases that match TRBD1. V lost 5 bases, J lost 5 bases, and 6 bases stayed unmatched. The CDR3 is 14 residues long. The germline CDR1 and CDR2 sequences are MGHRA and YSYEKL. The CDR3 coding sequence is TGCGCCAGCAGCGGGGCAGGACAGGGGGAGACCCAGTACTTC. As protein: CASSGAGQGETQYF.

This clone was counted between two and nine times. The CDR3 protein is CASSSATAGEQYF. The CDR3 nucleotides read TGTGCCAGCAGCTCAGCTACGGCGGGCGAGCAGTACTTC. This chain uses TRBV7-2 with TRBJ2-7; TRBD2 is a possible D gene (5 bases). Germline-derived CDR1 and CDR2 are SGHTA and FQGNSA. The CDR3 has 13 residues. The V and J ends lost 4 bases and 6 bases respectively, with 13 bases between them.

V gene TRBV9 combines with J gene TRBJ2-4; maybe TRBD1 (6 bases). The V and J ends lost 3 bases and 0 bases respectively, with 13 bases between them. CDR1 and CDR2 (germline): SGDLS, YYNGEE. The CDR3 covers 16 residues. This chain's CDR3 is CASSARQVLAKNIQYF. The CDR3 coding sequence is TGTGCCAGCAGCGCAAGACAGGTCCTAGCCAAAAACATTCAGTACTTC.

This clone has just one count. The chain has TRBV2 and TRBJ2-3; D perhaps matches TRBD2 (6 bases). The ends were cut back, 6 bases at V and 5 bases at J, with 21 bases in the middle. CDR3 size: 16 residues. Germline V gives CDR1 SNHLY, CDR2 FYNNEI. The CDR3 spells CASRQGLSRAGDTQYF. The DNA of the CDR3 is TGTGCCAGCAGACAAGGACTATCTCGGGCCGGAGATACGCAGTATTTT.

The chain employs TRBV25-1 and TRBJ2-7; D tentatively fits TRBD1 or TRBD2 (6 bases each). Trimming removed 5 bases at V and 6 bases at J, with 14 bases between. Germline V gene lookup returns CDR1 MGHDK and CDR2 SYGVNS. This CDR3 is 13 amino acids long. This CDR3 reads CASSRGGGGEQYF. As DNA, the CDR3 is TGTGCCAGCAGTCGGGGTGGAGGGGGCGAGCAGTACTTC.

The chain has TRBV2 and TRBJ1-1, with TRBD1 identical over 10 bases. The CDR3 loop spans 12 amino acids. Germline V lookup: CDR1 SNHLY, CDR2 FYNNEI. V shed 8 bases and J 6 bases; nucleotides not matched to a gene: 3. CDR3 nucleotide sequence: TGTGCCAGCCGGACAGGGGGACCTGAAGCTTTCTTT. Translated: CASRTGGPEAFF.

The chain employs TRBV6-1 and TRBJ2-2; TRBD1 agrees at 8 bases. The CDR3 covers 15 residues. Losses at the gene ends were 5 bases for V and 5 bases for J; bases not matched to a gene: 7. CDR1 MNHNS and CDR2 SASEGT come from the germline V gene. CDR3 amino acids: CASSSQGALTGELFF. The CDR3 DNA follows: TGTGCCAGCAGTTCTCAGGGGGCGCTAACCGGGGAGCTGTTTTTT.

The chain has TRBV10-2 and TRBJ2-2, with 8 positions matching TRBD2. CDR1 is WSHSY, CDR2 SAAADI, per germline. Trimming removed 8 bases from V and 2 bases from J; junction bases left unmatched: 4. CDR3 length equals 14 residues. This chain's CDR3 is CASLSGVNTGELFF. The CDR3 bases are TGCGCCAGCCTTAGCGGGGTCAACACCGGGGAGCTGTTTTTT.

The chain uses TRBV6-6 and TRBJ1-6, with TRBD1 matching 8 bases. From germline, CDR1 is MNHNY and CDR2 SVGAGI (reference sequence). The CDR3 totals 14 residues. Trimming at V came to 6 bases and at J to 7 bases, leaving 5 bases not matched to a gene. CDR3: CASSPGDRNSPLHF. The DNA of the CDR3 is TGTGCCAGCAGCCCCGGGGACAGGAATTCACCCCTCCACTTT.

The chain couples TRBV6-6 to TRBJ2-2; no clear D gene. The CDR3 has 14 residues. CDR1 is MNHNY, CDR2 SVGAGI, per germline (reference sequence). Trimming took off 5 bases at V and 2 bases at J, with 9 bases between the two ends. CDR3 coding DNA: TGTGCCAGCAGTCAGGCGGTTAACACCGGGGAGCTGTTTTTT. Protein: CASSQAVNTGELFF.

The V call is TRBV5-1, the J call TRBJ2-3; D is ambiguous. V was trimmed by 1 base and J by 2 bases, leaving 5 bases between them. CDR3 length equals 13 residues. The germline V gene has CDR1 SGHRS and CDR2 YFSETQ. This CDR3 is CASSLQNTDTQYF. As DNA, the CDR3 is TGCGCCAGCAGCTTGCAGAACACAGATACGCAGTATTTT.

The CDR3 DNA sequence: TGTGCCAGCAGTGTGGGACAGGGGGGCGAGCAGTACTTC. Translation: CASSVGQGGEQYF. J is TRBJ2-7 and V is TRBV2, with 11 positions matching TRBD1. Germline-derived CDR1 and CDR2 are SNHLY and FYNNEI. The CDR3 loop spans 13 amino acids. Unmatched junction bases numbered 2, after V lost 4 bases and J lost 6 bases.

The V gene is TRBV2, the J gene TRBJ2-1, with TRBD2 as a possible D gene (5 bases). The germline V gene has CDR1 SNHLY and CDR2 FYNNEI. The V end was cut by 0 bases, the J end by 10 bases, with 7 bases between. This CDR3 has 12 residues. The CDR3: CASSEAGEEQFF. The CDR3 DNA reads TGTGCCAGCAGTGAAGCGGGAGAAGAGCAGTTCTTC.

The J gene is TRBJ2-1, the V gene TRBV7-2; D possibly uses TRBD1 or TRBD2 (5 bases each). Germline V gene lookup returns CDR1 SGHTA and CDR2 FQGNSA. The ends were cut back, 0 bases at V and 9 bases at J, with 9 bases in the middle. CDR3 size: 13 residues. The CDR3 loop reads CASSLATGLEQFF. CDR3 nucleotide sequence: TGTGCCAGCAGCTTAGCTACAGGACTTGAGCAGTTCTTC.

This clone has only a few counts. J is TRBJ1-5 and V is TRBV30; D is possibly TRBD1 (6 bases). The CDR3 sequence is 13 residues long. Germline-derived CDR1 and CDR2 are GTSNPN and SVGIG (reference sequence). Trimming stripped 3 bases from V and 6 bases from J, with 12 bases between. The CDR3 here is CAWSEGVAQPQHF. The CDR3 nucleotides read TGTGCCTGGAGCGAGGGGGTGGCTCAGCCCCAGCATTTT.

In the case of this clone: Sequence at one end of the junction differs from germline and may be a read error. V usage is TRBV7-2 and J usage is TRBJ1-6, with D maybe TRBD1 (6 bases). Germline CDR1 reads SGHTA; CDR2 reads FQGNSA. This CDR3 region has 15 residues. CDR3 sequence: CASSQNREKYSPLHF. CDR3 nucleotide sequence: TGCGCCAGCAGCCAGAACAGGGAAAAATATTCACCCCTCCACTTT. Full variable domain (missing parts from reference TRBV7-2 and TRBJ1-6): GAGVSQSPSNKVTEKGKDVELRCDPISGHTALYWYRQSLGQGLEFLIYFQGNSAPDKSGLPSDRFSAERTGGSVSTLTIQRTQQEDSAVYLCASSQNREKYSPLHFGNGTRLTVT.

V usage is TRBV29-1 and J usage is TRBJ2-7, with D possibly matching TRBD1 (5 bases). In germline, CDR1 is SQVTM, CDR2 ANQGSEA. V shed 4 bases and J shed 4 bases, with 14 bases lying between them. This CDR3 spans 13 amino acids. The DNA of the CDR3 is TGCAGCGTTGTACCGTCAGGGCGGTACGAGCAGTACTTC. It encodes CSVVPSGRYEQYF.

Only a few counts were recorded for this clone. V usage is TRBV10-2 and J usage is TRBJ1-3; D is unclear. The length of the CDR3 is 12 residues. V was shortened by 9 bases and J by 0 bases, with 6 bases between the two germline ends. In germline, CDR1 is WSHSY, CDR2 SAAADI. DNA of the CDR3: TGCGCCAGTTGGAACTCTGGAAACACCATATATTTT. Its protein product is CASWNSGNTIYF.

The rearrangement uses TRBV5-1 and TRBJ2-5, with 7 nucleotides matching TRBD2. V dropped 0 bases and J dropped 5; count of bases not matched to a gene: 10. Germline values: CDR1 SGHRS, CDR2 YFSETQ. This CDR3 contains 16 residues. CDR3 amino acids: CASSLGAGSPRETQYF. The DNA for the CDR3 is TGCGCCAGCAGCTTGGGAGCGGGGAGTCCCCGGGAGACCCAGTACTTC.

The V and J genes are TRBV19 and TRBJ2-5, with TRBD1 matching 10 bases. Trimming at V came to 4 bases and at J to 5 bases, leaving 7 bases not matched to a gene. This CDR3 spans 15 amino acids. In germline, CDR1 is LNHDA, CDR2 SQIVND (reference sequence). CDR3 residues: CASSTGQGGKETQYF. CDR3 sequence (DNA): TGTGCCAGTAGTACCGGACAGGGGGGCAAGGAGACCCAGTACTTC.

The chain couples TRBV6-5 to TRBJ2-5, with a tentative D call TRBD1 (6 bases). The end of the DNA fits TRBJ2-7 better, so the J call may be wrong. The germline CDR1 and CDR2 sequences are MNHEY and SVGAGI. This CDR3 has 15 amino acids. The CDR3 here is CASSFTGSSSYEQYF. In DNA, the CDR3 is TGTGCCAGCAGCTTTACAGGGTCCAGCTCCTACGAGCAGTACTTC.

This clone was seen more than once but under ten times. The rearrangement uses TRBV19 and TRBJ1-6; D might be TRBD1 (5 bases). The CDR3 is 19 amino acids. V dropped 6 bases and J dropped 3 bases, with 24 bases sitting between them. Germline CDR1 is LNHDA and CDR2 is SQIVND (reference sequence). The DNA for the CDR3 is TGTGCCAGTAGCAACGGCGGGACGGCTCTCAGTATCTATAATTCACCCCTCCACTTT. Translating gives CASSNGGTALSIYNSPLHF.

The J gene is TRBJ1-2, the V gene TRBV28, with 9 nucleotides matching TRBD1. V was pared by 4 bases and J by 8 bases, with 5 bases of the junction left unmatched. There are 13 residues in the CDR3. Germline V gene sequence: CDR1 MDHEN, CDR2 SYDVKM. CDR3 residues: CASSSTGGGGYTF. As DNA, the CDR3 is TGTGCCAGCAGTTCTACAGGGGGCGGAGGCTACACCTTC.

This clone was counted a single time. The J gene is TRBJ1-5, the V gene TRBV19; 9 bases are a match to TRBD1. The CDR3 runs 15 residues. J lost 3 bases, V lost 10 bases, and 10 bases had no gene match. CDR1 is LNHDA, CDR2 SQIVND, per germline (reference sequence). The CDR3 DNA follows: TGTGCCACAACACCCGGGACAGGGATCAATCAGCCCCAGCATTTT. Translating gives CATTPGTGINQPQHF.

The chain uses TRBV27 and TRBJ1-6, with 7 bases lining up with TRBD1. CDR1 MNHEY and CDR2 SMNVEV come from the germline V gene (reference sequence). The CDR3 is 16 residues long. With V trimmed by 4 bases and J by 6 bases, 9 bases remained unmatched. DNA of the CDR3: TGTGCCAGCAGTTCCACCCCCCCAGGGGGTAATTCACCCCTCCACTTT. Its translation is CASSSTPPGGNSPLHF.